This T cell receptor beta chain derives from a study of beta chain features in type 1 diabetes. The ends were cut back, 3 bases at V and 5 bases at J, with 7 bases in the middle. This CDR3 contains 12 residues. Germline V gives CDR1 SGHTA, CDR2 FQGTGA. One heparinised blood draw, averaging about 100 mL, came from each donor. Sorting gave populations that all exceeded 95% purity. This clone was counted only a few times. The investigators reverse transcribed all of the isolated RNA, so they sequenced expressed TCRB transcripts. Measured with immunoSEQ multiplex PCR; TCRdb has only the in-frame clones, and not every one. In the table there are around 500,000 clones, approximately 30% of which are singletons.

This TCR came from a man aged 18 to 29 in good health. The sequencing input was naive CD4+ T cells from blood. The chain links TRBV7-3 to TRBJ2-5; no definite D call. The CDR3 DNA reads TGTGCCAGCAGCTTGCTGGGGGAGACCCAGTACTTC. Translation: CASSLLGETQYF.